The next 20 T cell receptor beta chains were all read from a single sample in a study of blood T cell repertoires in COVID-19. This table comes from immunoSEQ multiplex PCR, and its TCRdb copy is limited to in-frame clones, with some not included. The table includes a few hundred thousand clones, around 87% detected once. The specimen sequenced was peripheral blood. All receptors come from a woman aged 45-65 years with acute or convalescent COVID-19.

For the CDR3, the DNA is TGTGCCAGCAAGGTGGACAGGGCTAACTATGGCTACACCTTC. Translation gives CASKVDRANYGYTF. V usage is TRBV28 and J usage is TRBJ1-2; 8 bases match TRBD1. Germline V CDR1 and CDR2: MDHEN, SYDVKM. Germline trimming cut 7 bases from V and 0 bases from J; bases unmatched to any gene: 4. CDR3 length: 14 residues.

The chain employs TRBV5-4 and TRBJ1-2, with 10 bases lining up with TRBD1. The CDR3 sequence is 15 residues long. Germline CDR1 reads SGHNT; CDR2 reads YYREEE (reference sequence). The V gene end was trimmed by 3 bases and the J gene end by 2 bases; junction bases not matched to a gene: 4. CDR3 DNA: TGTGCCAGCAGCTCCGGACAGGGGGGAAACTATGGCTACACCTTC. Residues: CASSSGQGGNYGYTF.

This chain uses TRBV6-2 or TRBV6-3 with TRBJ2-7; D possibly corresponds to TRBD1 (6 bases). This CDR3 spans 13 amino acids. Per germline, CDR1 MNHEY and CDR2 SVGEGT. V lost 6 bases and J lost 5, with 14 bases in between. CDR3 nucleotide sequence: TGTGCCAGCAGCCCGGTCTCAGGGGACGAGCAGTACTTC. This codes for CASSPVSGDEQYF.

The chain links TRBV24-1 to TRBJ2-1; 9 bases agree with TRBD1. The CDR3 length is 16 residues. The J segment lost 5 bases and the V segment lost 1 base, leaving 5 bases of the junction unmatched. The germline CDR1 and CDR2 sequences are KGHDR and SFDVKD. The CDR3, as DNA: TGTGCCACCAGTGATTTTCCGACAGGGGGTGACAATGAGCAGTTCTTC. Translation: CATSDFPTGGDNEQFF.

The chain links TRBV7-2 to TRBJ1-3; D is perhaps TRBD1 (5 bases). V lost 5 bases and J lost 2, with 16 bases in between. Looked up from germline, CDR1 is SGHTA and CDR2 is FQGNSA. The CDR3 extends over 16 amino acids. CDR3 DNA sequence: TGTGCCAGCAGCCCAGGGCCCCAAGGTACTGGAAACACCATATATTTT. Encoded protein: CASSPGPQGTGNTIYF.

The chain joins TRBV6-2 or TRBV6-3 to TRBJ2-7, with TRBD2 identical over 8 bases. The germline CDR1 and CDR2 sequences are MNHEY and SVGEGT. The CDR3 runs 15 residues. The junction had 6 bases not matched to a gene; V was cut back by 1 base and J by 4 bases. The CDR3 DNA follows: TGTGCCAGCAGTTACTACTGGCGGGAGGCTTACGAGCAGTACTTC. Its translation is CASSYYWREAYEQYF.

The chain links TRBV7-2 to TRBJ2-3; 9 bases align to TRBD2. CDR1 and CDR2 (germline): SGHTA, FQGNSA. V lost 5 bases to trimming and J lost 6 bases; unmatched junction nucleotides: 12. The CDR3 spans 16 residues. The CDR3 reads CASSRWLAGNPDTQYF. The CDR3 DNA reads TGTGCCAGCAGCCGCTGGCTAGCGGGAAATCCGGATACGCAGTATTTT.

The chain is built from TRBV28 and TRBJ1-5, with D possibly being TRBD1 (5 bases). Per the germline V gene, CDR1 is MDHEN and CDR2 is SYDVKM. Trimming removed 5 bases from V and 0 bases from J, with 11 bases in between. There are 15 residues in the CDR3. This CDR3 reads CASSPQGYSNQPQHF. The CDR3 DNA follows: TGTGCCAGCAGTCCTCAGGGTTATAGCAATCAGCCCCAGCATTTT. The full variable domain, completed using reference TRBV28 and TRBJ1-5, is DVKVTQSSRYLVKRTGEKVFLECVQDMDHENMFWYRQDPGLGLRLIYFSYDVKMKEKGDIPEGYSVSREKKERFSLILESASTNQTSMYLCASSPQGYSNQPQHFGDGTRLSIL.

CDR3 in DNA: TGTGCCAGCAAACTACTAGGTTCAGGGGGCCGTAACTATGGCTACACCTTC. It yields the protein CASKLLGSGGRNYGYTF. The chain employs TRBV28 and TRBJ1-2, with 8 bases fitting TRBD1. The CDR3 covers 17 residues. Germline loops: CDR1 MDHEN, CDR2 SYDVKM. V gave up 7 bases and J gave up 1 base; unmatched junction bases: 14.

The chain has TRBV19 and TRBJ2-5; D possibly corresponds to TRBD2 (6 bases). Between the trimmed V and J ends, which lost 4 bases and 2 bases, there was a span of 20 bases. The CDR3 has 17 amino acids. Germline CDR1 LNHDA, CDR2 SQIVND (reference sequence). The CDR3 DNA follows: TGTGCCAGTAGTAAGGGCCCCTCCGGGAGCTCACAAGAGACCCAGTACTTC. Its protein is CASSKGPSGSSQETQYF.

The chain links TRBV5-4 to TRBJ1-2; D is uncertain. Per the germline V gene, CDR1 is SGHNT and CDR2 is YYREEE (reference sequence). V gave up 0 bases and J gave up 1 base, with 7 bases separating them. This CDR3 comprises 14 residues. CDR3 in amino acids: CASSLGADNYGYTF. The CDR3 coding sequence is TGTGCCAGCAGCTTGGGCGCGGATAACTATGGCTACACCTTC.

This chain uses TRBV5-1 with TRBJ2-7; the match to TRBD1 covers 9 bases. The CDR3 has 17 residues. The germline CDR1 and CDR2 sequences are SGHRS and YFSETQ. V lost 2 bases, J lost 1 base, and 10 bases stayed unmatched. The CDR3 spells CASSFQSGTGYSYEQYF. The CDR3 coding sequence is TGCGCCAGCAGCTTCCAATCCGGGACAGGGTATTCCTACGAGCAGTACTTC.

The chain recombines TRBV5-1 with TRBJ2-2, with TRBD1 as a possible D gene (5 bases). The CDR3 contains 17 residues. Trimming cost V 4 bases and J 0 bases, with 16 bases left between them. The germline V gene encodes CDR1 SGHRS and CDR2 YFSETQ. Here the CDR3 reads CASSLFVGPTNTGELFF. Written as DNA, the CDR3 is TGCGCCAGCAGCCTCTTCGTGGGGCCAACGAACACCGGGGAGCTGTTTTTT.

The chain links TRBV13 to TRBJ2-3, with D tentatively TRBD2 (6 bases). Trimming removed 5 bases at V and 2 bases at J, with 14 bases between. The CDR3 totals 15 residues. Germline V gene sequence: CDR1 PRHDT, CDR2 FYEKMQ (reference sequence). The CDR3 reads CASSPRRAPTDTQYF. CDR3 nucleotide sequence: TGTGCCAGCAGCCCCCGGAGGGCTCCCACAGATACGCAGTATTTT.

This clone was seen a single time. This chain joins TRBV27 and TRBJ2-1, with D perhaps TRBD1 (5 bases). V was pared by 8 bases and J by 5 bases, with 16 bases between. This CDR3 region has 14 residues. Germline V gene data show CDR1 as MNHEY and CDR2 as SMNVEV (reference sequence). The CDR3: CASWLPGQHNEQFF. The CDR3, as DNA: TGTGCCAGCTGGTTGCCAGGGCAGCACAATGAGCAGTTCTTC.

The chain employs TRBV5-4 and TRBJ1-1; no clear D gene. Germline V CDR1 and CDR2: SGHNT, YYREEE (reference sequence). Trimming pared 3 bases from V and 1 base from J, leaving 10 bases between. The CDR3 totals 14 residues. CDR3 coding DNA: TGTGCCAGCAGCTCGAGTCGGGGGAACACTGAAGCTTTCTTT. Its protein product is CASSSSRGNTEAFF.

This clone appeared a single time. The chain links TRBV6-5 to TRBJ2-7; TRBD1 might be the D (5 bases). Trimming took 0 bases from V and 2 from J, leaving 5 bases between them. The CDR3 runs to 13 residues. CDR1 MNHEY and CDR2 SVGAGI come from the germline V gene. CDR3 region: CASSYSTAYEQYF. The CDR3 bases are TGTGCCAGCAGTTACTCGACAGCCTACGAGCAGTACTTC.

The chain employs TRBV20-1 and TRBJ1-2; D remains ambiguous. This CDR3 contains 13 residues. Between the trimmed V and J ends, which lost 3 bases and 7 bases, there was a span of 15 bases. The germline V gene encodes CDR1 DFQATT and CDR2 SNEGSKA (reference sequence). CDR3 region: CSASPGFGFGYTF. The CDR3 DNA follows: TGCAGTGCTAGTCCGGGGTTCGGGTTTGGCTACACCTTC.

The chain couples TRBV4-1 to TRBJ1-5; D remains ambiguous. This CDR3 has 15 amino acids. Germline CDR1 is MGHRA and CDR2 is YSYEKL. Trimming cost V 0 bases and J 1 base, with 7 bases left between them. Here the CDR3 reads CASSQDRYSNQPQHF. The DNA for the CDR3 is TGCGCCAGCAGCCAAGACCGGTACAGCAATCAGCCCCAGCATTTT.

The V gene is TRBV10-3, the J gene TRBJ1-6; D is unresolved. CDR1 and CDR2 (germline): ENHRY, SYGVKD. Trimming removed 4 bases at V and 4 bases at J, with 5 bases between. The CDR3 totals 13 residues. The CDR3: CAISGEYNSPLHF. The CDR3 nucleotides are TGTGCCATCAGTGGGGAGTATAATTCACCCCTCCACTTT.